This TCR beta chain was found in a study of a mutant IDH1 vaccine in newly diagnosed glioma. Whole-study results and caveats: Vaccine-induced immune responses were detected in around 93% of patients.

Stated time point: week 5, during vaccination. Each dose of the vaccine consisted of 300 ug of mutant IDH1 20-mer peptide, with topical imiquimod. Germline values: CDR1 LNHNV, CDR2 YYDKDF (reference sequence). The CDR3 totals 13 residues. V shed 7 bases and J shed 2 bases, with 8 bases lying between them. Of note for this clone: Its antigen is not identified.

This table comes from immunoSEQ multiplex PCR, and its TCRdb copy is limited to in-frame clones, with some not included. This table has about 36,000 clones, roughly 76% appearing once. This receptor was taken from a man aged 45 to 65 with glioma. V usage is TRBV15 and J usage is TRBJ2-2; D is unclear. The sample here was PBMCs, taken from a glioma patient whose treatment included an IDH1 peptide vaccine. CDR3 coding DNA: TGTGCCACCAAAGGTGCCAACACCGGGGAGCTGTTTTTT. Translated: CATKGANTGELFF.